Listed here are 20 T cell receptor beta chains from one sample, sequenced in a study of graft-versus-host responses after intestinal transplantation. Only in-frame clones appear in the TCRdb table, and some are missing; sequencing was by immunoSEQ multiplex PCR. The sample consists of about 110,000 clones, approximately 90% of them appearing once. The antigens for these receptors are not known. Sequenced material: unstimulated CD4+ T cells sorted from spleen or lymph node cells, taken before transplant. The receptors were sampled from a human donor who was the organ donor for an intestinal transplant.

Remarks on this clone: Other DNA sequences of this sample code for an identical CDR3. The chain joins TRBV9 to TRBJ2-3; D is uncertain. Trimming cost V 7 bases and J 0 bases, with 6 bases left between them. Germline V gene data show CDR1 as SGDLS and CDR2 as YYNGEE. The CDR3 has 12 residues. CDR3 coding DNA: TGTGCCAGCTCGGTTAGCACAGATACGCAGTATTTT. Its translation: CASSVSTDTQYF.

The J gene is TRBJ2-1, the V gene TRBV7-9; 12 bases are a match to TRBD2. This CDR3 is built from 15 residues. V trimming: 5 bases; J trimming: 10 bases; junction bases outside the gene matches: 9. The germline gives CDR1 SEHNR, CDR2 FQNEAQ (reference sequence). CDR3 DNA sequence: TGTGCCAGCAGCCCGCGGACTAGCGGGACAGGGGAGCAGTTCTTC. Translated: CASSPRTSGTGEQFF.

The gene calls are TRBV2 and TRBJ1-1; unclear D gene. Trimming took 6 bases from V and 4 from J, leaving 15 bases between them. Looked up from germline, CDR1 is SNHLY and CDR2 is FYNNEI. There are 14 residues in the CDR3. The CDR3 nucleotides read TGTGCCAGCAGCCCTACTGGGCTGGGCACTGAAGCTTTCTTT. Translation gives CASSPTGLGTEAFF.

The rearrangement uses TRBV5-5 and TRBJ2-3; either TRBD1 or TRBD2 may supply D (5 bases each). The length of the CDR3 is 11 residues. Germline values: CDR1 SGHKS, CDR2 YYEKEE (reference sequence). Between the trimmed V and J ends, which lost 7 bases and 6 bases, there was a span of 9 bases. CDR3 loop: CASAWGDTQYF. The CDR3 DNA reads as TGTGCCAGCGCATGGGGGGATACGCAGTATTTT.

The V and J genes are TRBV6-6 and TRBJ1-3, with 7 nucleotides matching TRBD1. The CDR3 sequence is 14 residues long. The germline gives CDR1 MNHNY, CDR2 SVGAGI (reference sequence). V lost 7 bases and J lost 4; bases outside the gene matches: 7. CDR3 in amino acids: CASTSTGVGNTIYF. CDR3 nucleotide sequence: TGTGCCAGCACTTCAACAGGGGTCGGAAACACCATATATTTT.

This chain connects TRBV9 to TRBJ1-1, with D tentatively TRBD1 (5 bases). Trimming pared 5 bases from V and 1 base from J, leaving 9 bases between. The germline gives CDR1 SGDLS, CDR2 YYNGEE. This CDR3 comprises 13 residues. For the CDR3, the DNA is TGTGCCAGCAGACAACAGGAGAACACTGAAGCTTTCTTT. This sequence encodes CASRQQENTEAFF.

V gene TRBV4-2 combines with J gene TRBJ1-1, with unresolved D. Germline V gene lookup returns CDR1 LGHNA and CDR2 YNFKEQ. This CDR3 spans 14 amino acids. V gave up 1 base and J gave up 4 bases, with 10 bases separating them. The CDR3 reads CASSQGKTGTEAFF. The CDR3 nucleotides are TGTGCCAGCAGCCAAGGTAAAACGGGCACTGAAGCTTTCTTT.

This chain connects TRBV4-2 to TRBJ2-5; 8 nucleotides align to TRBD2. CDR3 length equals 15 residues. V lost 5 bases and J lost 1; bases outside the gene matches: 6. Germline assignment: CDR1 LGHNA and CDR2 YNFKEQ. The CDR3 here is CASSEGTSGQETQYF. The CDR3 DNA is TGTGCCAGCAGCGAGGGAACTAGCGGCCAAGAGACCCAGTACTTC.

This clone was observed once. The rearrangement uses TRBV10-3 and TRBJ1-1, with TRBD1 matching 7 bases. V trimming: 7 bases; J trimming: 2 bases; junction bases outside the gene matches: 7. CDR3 length: 14 amino acids. Germline CDR1 is ENHRY and CDR2 is SYGVKD. The CDR3 here is CAIKGTALNTEAFF. CDR3 nucleotide sequence: TGTGCCATCAAAGGGACAGCCCTCAACACTGAAGCTTTCTTT.

The V and J genes are TRBV7-9 and TRBJ1-5; D call uncertain. CDR1 is SEHNR, CDR2 FQNEAQ, per germline (reference sequence). The CDR3 spans 16 residues. V was trimmed by 2 bases and J by 1 base, leaving 12 bases between them. The CDR3 DNA follows: TGTGCCAGCAGCTTATATTACGGGCAGAGCAATCAGCCCCAGCATTTT. Encoded protein: CASSLYYGQSNQPQHF.

This rearrangement joins TRBV4-1 to TRBJ1-1; TRBD1 matches 12 bases. Germline-derived CDR1 and CDR2 are MGHRA and YSYEKL. CDR3 size: 17 residues. Losses at the gene ends were 3 bases for V and 2 bases for J; bases not matched to a gene: 7. CDR3 DNA sequence: TGCGCCAGCAGCCATTTCCGGGACAGGGGGCGAAACACTGAAGCTTTCTTT. Protein sequence: CASSHFRDRGRNTEAFF.

The gene calls are TRBV14 and TRBJ2-3; D unresolved. Germline values: CDR1 SGHDN, CDR2 FVKESK. Trimming left V 4 bases short and J 2 bases short, with 10 bases between. This CDR3 comprises 14 residues. CDR3 sequence (DNA): TGTGCCAGCAGCCTTGCATTAACCACAGATACGCAGTATTTT. Translated: CASSLALTTDTQYF.

J is TRBJ2-2 and V is TRBV19; 11 bases agree with TRBD2. Per the germline V gene, CDR1 is LNHDA and CDR2 is SQIVND (reference sequence). The CDR3 contains 15 residues. With 10 bases clipped from V and 6 bases from J, the junction kept 10 bases outside the gene matches. The CDR3 loop reads CATSLAGVLAGELFF. The CDR3, as DNA: TGTGCCACCTCACTAGCGGGAGTTCTGGCCGGGGAGCTGTTTTTT.

The V and J genes are TRBV6-5 and TRBJ1-5; D gene ambiguous. CDR3 length: 12 residues. V shed 5 bases and J shed 4 bases, with 6 bases lying between them. From germline, CDR1 is MNHEY and CDR2 SVGAGI. CDR3 sequence reads: CASSGPNQPQHF. CDR3 coding DNA: TGTGCCAGCAGTGGGCCAAATCAGCCCCAGCATTTT.

The chain has TRBV10-2 and TRBJ1-1, with D tentatively TRBD1 (5 bases). V was shortened by 7 bases and J by 6 bases, with 18 bases between the two germline ends. Germline V CDR1 and CDR2: WSHSY, SAAADI. This CDR3 has 14 residues. CDR3 amino acids: CASMGDRDLAEAFF. The CDR3, as DNA: TGCGCCAGCATGGGGGATAGGGATTTAGCTGAAGCTTTCTTT.

In this sample, this clone turned up a few times. This chain uses TRBV19 with TRBJ1-4, with no clear D. In germline, CDR1 is LNHDA, CDR2 SQIVND (reference sequence). This CDR3 is 15 amino acids long. Deletions cut 8 bases from V and 0 bases from J, with 13 bases between. The CDR3 sequence is CASGRHGSTNEKLFF. CDR3 bases: TGTGCCAGTGGGAGACACGGATCAACTAATGAAAAACTGTTTTTT.

The chain employs TRBV6-1 and TRBJ1-6; D is unresolved. Germline V gene data show CDR1 as MNHNS and CDR2 as SASEGT. The CDR3 spans 14 residues. Trimming took off 10 bases at V and 1 base at J, with 11 bases between the two ends. CDR3 residues: CATGSLSYNSPLHF. The CDR3 DNA follows: TGTGCCACTGGTTCCTTGTCCTATAATTCACCCCTCCACTTT.

This chain joins TRBV18 and TRBJ2-5; 7 nucleotides align to TRBD2. V was clipped by 2 bases and J by 5 bases; unmatched bases: 5. This CDR3 has 14 amino acids. Germline lookup yields CDR1 KGHSH and CDR2 LQKENI. As DNA, the CDR3 is TGTGCCAGCTCACCAGGACTAGGAGCGGAGACCCAGTACTTC. Encoded protein: CASSPGLGAETQYF. The full variable domain, completed using reference TRBV18 and TRBJ2-5, is NAGVMQNPRHLVRRRGQEARLRCSPMKGHSHVYWYRQLPEEGLKFMVYLQKENIIDESGMPKERFSAEFPKEGPSILRIQQVVRGDSAAYFCASSPGLGAETQYFGPGTRLLVL.

The chain carries TRBV11-3 and TRBJ1-6; a possible D gene is TRBD1 (6 bases). Trimming cost V 5 bases and J 0 bases, with 8 bases left between them. This CDR3 region has 15 residues. Per germline, CDR1 SGHNT and CDR2 YENEEA. CDR3 sequence: CASSRQASYNSPLHF. The CDR3 nucleotides read TGTGCCAGCAGCCGACAGGCCTCCTATAATTCACCCCTCCACTTT.

The chain uses TRBV5-1 and TRBJ2-3, with 10 bases matching TRBD2. The ends lost 2 bases at V and 3 bases at J; junction bases unmatched: 6. Per the germline V gene, CDR1 is SGHRS and CDR2 is YFSETQ. This CDR3 is built from 16 residues. The CDR3 reads CASSLAGGPGTDTQYF. CDR3 sequence (DNA): TGCGCCAGCAGCTTAGCGGGGGGGCCGGGGACAGATACGCAGTATTTT.